This T cell receptor beta chain stems from a study of T-cell reconstitution after alpha-beta-depleted transplantation in children. As it was prepared, the TCRbeta library received unique molecular identifiers. TCRdb reprocessed the PCR reads via MiXCR and lists one record per CDR3 protein. The sample lists fewer than 700,000 distinct CDR3 sequences, over 10% occurring once. The V end was cut by 1 base, the J end by 2 bases, with 8 bases between. Germline assignment: CDR1 SGHRS and CDR2 YFSETQ. The CDR3 has 14 residues. The chain is built from TRBV5-1 and TRBJ2-3; D remains unclear. The source of this sequence is a male patient younger than 18 who had a stem cell transplant for acute myeloid leukemia, so the T cells may come from the graft donor. The specimen comprised PBMCs, mostly from graft donor cells, sampled 360 days after TCRalphabeta/CD19-depleted stem cell transplant. This CDR3 reads CASSLLGFTDTQYF. The CDR3 DNA is TGCGCCAGCAGCTTGTTAGGATTCACAGATACGCAGTATTTT.